One and the same sample provided the 22 T cell receptor beta chains below, sequenced in a study of beta chain features in type 1 diabetes (dated by TCRdb to between 2018 and 2020). Library preparation used the immunoSEQ multiplex PCR assay. All of the isolated RNA was reverse transcribed with the High Capacity cDNA Reverse Transcription Kit, so expressed TCRB transcripts were sequenced. In its TCRdb copy, this immuneACCESS table keeps in-frame sequences only and misses some clones. Where compared with another copy, unresolved V genes explain less than half of these, and the others have no known cause. This sample lists over 500,000 clones; 15% were detected once. The ten top clones hold more than 0.08% of the sample. Sequenced input: naive CD4+ T cells from blood. Explained via the paper, the cell subset or site label denotes: true naive CD4+ T cells. The receptors were sampled from a man aged 18-30 years in good health.

The CDR3 nucleotides are TGTGCCCGAGGGGGGAAAAGCTCCTACGAGCAGTACTTC. The encoded protein is CARGGKSSYEQYF. The rearrangement links TRBV30 to TRBJ2-7; D tentatively fits TRBD1 or TRBD2 (6 bases each). CDR1 GTSNPN and CDR2 SVGIG come from the germline V gene (reference sequence). Trimming took off 8 bases at V and 0 bases at J, with 14 bases between the two ends. The CDR3 has 13 residues.

In this sample, this clone turned up a few times. V and J are TRBV27 and TRBJ2-3; 10 nucleotides match TRBD1. The ends lost 8 bases at V and 4 bases at J; junction bases unmatched: 9. Per the germline V gene, CDR1 is MNHEY and CDR2 is SMNVEV (reference sequence). This CDR3 region has 15 residues. CDR3 sequence reads: CASLEGGQGADTQYF. The DNA of the CDR3 is TGTGCCAGCTTAGAAGGAGGACAGGGGGCAGATACGCAGTATTTT.

This chain connects TRBV2 to TRBJ1-2, with TRBD1 as a possible D gene (6 bases). The CDR3 spans 14 residues. V was clipped by 9 bases and J by 2 bases, with 16 bases between them. CDR1 and CDR2 from the germline V gene are SNHLY and FYNNEI. CDR3 bases: TGTGCCAGGCAACAAGGGCAGGGGAACTATGGCTACACCTTC. Translating gives CARQQGQGNYGYTF.

V usage is TRBV28 and J usage is TRBJ2-1; the match to TRBD1 covers 9 bases. Germline values: CDR1 MDHEN, CDR2 SYDVKM. V lost 7 bases, J lost 7 bases, and 11 bases stayed unmatched. CDR3 length equals 15 residues. The CDR3 coding sequence is TGTGCCAGCATAAAGGGCGGGACAGGGTCTAATGAGCAGTTCTTC. Translated: CASIKGGTGSNEQFF.

The chain joins TRBV12-5 to TRBJ2-1, with 8 bases fitting TRBD2. The J segment lost 5 bases and the V segment lost 2 bases, leaving 11 bases of the junction unmatched. This CDR3 is 17 amino acids long. Germline V gene sequence: CDR1 LGHNT, CDR2 FRNRAP. CDR3 region: CASGLLPGSGSHNEQFF. CDR3 sequence (DNA): TGTGCTAGTGGTTTGCTCCCAGGGAGCGGGAGCCACAATGAGCAGTTCTTC.

This clone was observed a few times. The chain recombines TRBV18 with TRBJ1-1; 7 bases line up with TRBD1. The CDR3 consists of 13 residues. Germline CDR1 is KGHSH and CDR2 is LQKENI. Trimming removed 6 bases from V and 5 bases from J; junction bases left unmatched: 6. The CDR3 here is CASSEGANTEAFF. The CDR3 DNA sequence: TGTGCCAGCTCGGAGGGGGCGAATACTGAAGCTTTCTTT.

This clone was counted only a few times. The chain has TRBV5-6 and TRBJ2-3; a possible D gene is TRBD2 (6 bases). The CDR3 is 18 residues long. V gave up 0 bases and J gave up 4 bases, with 21 bases separating them. The germline V gene encodes CDR1 SGHDT and CDR2 YYEEEE. The CDR3 region is CASSLALEGLRGADTQYF. The CDR3 nucleotides are TGTGCCAGCAGCTTGGCCTTGGAGGGCCTACGGGGAGCAGATACGCAGTATTTT.

V usage is TRBV27 and J usage is TRBJ2-3; no definite D call. Trimming left V 3 bases short and J 7 bases short, with 8 bases between. Germline-derived CDR1 and CDR2 are MNHEY and SMNVEV (reference sequence). CDR3 length equals 12 residues. The CDR3 loop is CASSFSGNTQYF. CDR3 DNA sequence: TGTGCCAGCAGTTTTAGTGGCAATACGCAGTATTTT.

This clone was observed a handful of times. The chain joins TRBV16 to TRBJ2-5; 8 nucleotides line up with TRBD2. The CDR3 sequence is 14 residues long. Germline lookup yields CDR1 KGHSY and CDR2 FQNENV. V shed 4 bases, J shed 6 bases, and the junction held 7 bases outside the gene matches. The CDR3 reads CASSPVAGKKTQYF. CDR3 in DNA: TGTGCCAGCAGCCCGGTAGCGGGGAAGAAGACCCAGTACTTC.

The chain joins TRBV7-2 to TRBJ2-7; D may match TRBD1 or TRBD2 (5 bases each). Germline V gene lookup returns CDR1 SGHTA and CDR2 FQGNSA. There are 16 residues in the CDR3. With 5 bases removed from V and 4 bases from J, the gap between germline ends came to 21 bases. The CDR3: CASSPRAWGGGYEQYF. The CDR3 bases are TGTGCCAGCAGCCCGAGGGCATGGGGCGGAGGTTACGAGCAGTACTTC.

The chain combines TRBV28 with TRBJ2-2; D is perhaps TRBD1 or TRBD2 (5 bases each). V lost 3 bases, J lost 4 bases, and 15 bases lay in between. Germline loops: CDR1 MDHEN, CDR2 SYDVKM. CDR3 length: 16 amino acids. The CDR3 nucleotides are TGTGCCAGCAGTTTCCCCCCGGGACCACGCACCGGGGAGCTGTTTTTT. This encodes CASSFPPGPRTGELFF.

The genes are TRBV6-5 and TRBJ2-4, with a possible D match to TRBD1 (6 bases). The CDR3 length is 15 residues. V lost 4 bases, J lost 7 bases, and 17 bases lay in between. Looked up from germline, CDR1 is MNHEY and CDR2 is SVGAGI. This CDR3 is CASSFRGTPMNIQYF. The CDR3 DNA sequence: TGTGCCAGCAGTTTTAGGGGGACCCCAATGAACATTCAGTACTTC.

This clone has just a few counts. V is TRBV7-3 and J is TRBJ2-1; TRBD2 is a possible D gene (7 bases). V lost 5 bases to trimming and J lost 7 bases, with 18 bases between them. The CDR3 extends over 15 amino acids. The germline V gene has CDR1 SGHTA and CDR2 FQGTGA. The CDR3 is CASSPYRAGGNEQFF. CDR3 DNA sequence: TGTGCCAGCAGCCCCTACAGGGCCGGGGGGAATGAGCAGTTCTTC.

In DNA form, the CDR3 reads TGTGCCAGCAGTGACTTCACAGGGGCCTATAGCAATCAGCCCCAGCATTTT. As protein: CASSDFTGAYSNQPQHF. This chain joins TRBV2 and TRBJ1-5, with 7 bases lining up with TRBD1. V shed 3 bases, J shed 0 bases, and the junction held 8 bases outside the gene matches. This CDR3 region has 17 residues. CDR1 is SNHLY and CDR2 is FYNNEI in the germline V gene.

This clone came up a few times. The chain couples TRBV30 to TRBJ2-7; weak D call: TRBD1 (5 bases). The CDR3 spans 14 residues. CDR1 GTSNPN and CDR2 SVGIG come from the germline V gene (reference sequence). V shed 0 bases and J shed 1 base, with 10 bases lying between them. DNA of the CDR3: TGTGCCTGGAGTGTCCAGGGAAGGTCCTACGAGCAGTACTTC. Protein product: CAWSVQGRSYEQYF.

CDR3 nucleotide sequence: TGCACCCAGTTTGGGGGGCTGGCTTTCTTT. Its protein is CTQFGGLAFF. This chain links TRBV20-1 with TRBJ1-1, with a possible D match to TRBD1 (6 bases). Looked up from germline, CDR1 is DFQATT and CDR2 is SNEGSKA (reference sequence). The CDR3 consists of 10 residues.

The rearrangement joins TRBV6-5 to TRBJ1-5; maybe TRBD1 (5 bases). Germline assignment: CDR1 MNHEY and CDR2 SVGAGI. V was trimmed by 6 bases and J by 0 bases, leaving 6 bases between them. The CDR3 totals 13 residues. In nucleotides, the CDR3 is TGTGCCAGCAGGGGACTTAGCAATCAGCCCCAGCATTTT. This codes for CASRGLSNQPQHF.

The V call is TRBV7-9, the J call TRBJ2-1; TRBD2 is a possible D gene (5 bases). The CDR3 has 16 residues. V lost 5 bases and J lost 4, with 18 bases in between. The germline V gene has CDR1 SEHNR and CDR2 FQNEAQ (reference sequence). CDR3 residues: CASSPIGVATYNEQFF. CDR3 coding DNA: TGTGCCAGCAGCCCGATCGGGGTAGCGACTTACAATGAGCAGTTCTTC.

Comment on this clone: One junction end does not reproduce the germline sequence, and a read error may be involved. This sequence joins TRBV7-7 and TRBJ2-2; 9 bases match TRBD2. Germline V gene lookup returns CDR1 SSHAT and CDR2 FNYEAQ (reference sequence). The CDR3 spans 17 residues. The CDR3 protein is CASSLAAPSGGLAELFF. As DNA, the CDR3 is TGTGCTAGCAGCTTAGCGGCCCCAAGCGGGGGGCTAGCGGAGCTGTTTTTT.

This clone occurred a few times. J is TRBJ2-2 and V is TRBV5-1; D may match TRBD1 or TRBD2 (5 bases each). The CDR3 runs 15 residues. Between the trimmed V and J ends, which lost 5 bases and 3 bases, there was a span of 14 bases. Germline V gives CDR1 SGHRS, CDR2 YFSETQ. The CDR3 spells CASRAGARDTGELFF. CDR3 nucleotide sequence: TGCGCCAGCAGGGCCGGGGCGCGAGACACCGGGGAGCTGTTTTTT. Together with reference TRBV5-1 and TRBJ2-2, the CDR3 gives the full variable domain: KAGVTQTPRYLIKTRGQQVTLSCSPISGHRSVSWYQQTPGQGLQFLFEYFSETQRNKGNFPGRFSGRQFSNSRSEMNVSTLELGDSALYLCASRAGARDTGELFFGEGSRLTVL.

This clone was seen more than once but under ten times. The chain is built from TRBV5-1 and TRBJ2-7; the match to TRBD1 covers 10 bases. Looked up from germline, CDR1 is SGHRS and CDR2 is YFSETQ. CDR3 length: 14 residues. V lost 3 bases and J lost 3; bases outside the gene matches: 3. DNA of the CDR3: TGCGCCAGCAGCTCGACAGGGGGCAACTACGAGCAGTACTTC. It codes for CASSSTGGNYEQYF.

This clone has more than one count but fewer than ten. The rearrangement joins TRBV5-4 to TRBJ1-2; 7 positions match TRBD1. Germline loops: CDR1 SGHNT, CDR2 YYREEE (reference sequence). The CDR3 is 13 residues long. V gave up 4 bases and J gave up 2 bases; unmatched junction bases: 2. The CDR3 DNA follows: TGTGCCAGCAGCCAGGGACAGAACTATGGCTACACCTTC. It codes for CASSQGQNYGYTF.